Given below is one T cell receptor beta chain in context. What it binds is unknown. This specimen belongs to a study of monozygotic twins with inflammatory bowel disease. The length of the CDR3 is 15 residues. Germline CDR1 is LNHDA and CDR2 is SQIVND (reference sequence). Study-wide points: Patient repertoires may carry noise from differing immunosuppressive treatments.

Donors each contributed one blood sample measuring under 3 ml. From around 4,000 ng of total RNA, each TCR library was prepared. Researchers used template switching to add UMIs featuring a 6-nucleotide sample barcode. TCRdb processed the 5' RACE reads again and assigns one entry to each CDR3 protein, with no DNA. The data include fewer than 550,000 distinct CDR3 sequences; the top ten clones carry 2.4%. This clonotype was obtained from a human donor with ulcerative colitis or Crohn's disease, or a healthy co-twin of an affected twin (not recorded which). This chain connects TRBV19 to TRBJ1-5; TCRdb's D gene call, TRBD1, goes unchecked for lack of DNA. The source material was blood. The CDR3 loop reads CASSINRVANQPQHF.